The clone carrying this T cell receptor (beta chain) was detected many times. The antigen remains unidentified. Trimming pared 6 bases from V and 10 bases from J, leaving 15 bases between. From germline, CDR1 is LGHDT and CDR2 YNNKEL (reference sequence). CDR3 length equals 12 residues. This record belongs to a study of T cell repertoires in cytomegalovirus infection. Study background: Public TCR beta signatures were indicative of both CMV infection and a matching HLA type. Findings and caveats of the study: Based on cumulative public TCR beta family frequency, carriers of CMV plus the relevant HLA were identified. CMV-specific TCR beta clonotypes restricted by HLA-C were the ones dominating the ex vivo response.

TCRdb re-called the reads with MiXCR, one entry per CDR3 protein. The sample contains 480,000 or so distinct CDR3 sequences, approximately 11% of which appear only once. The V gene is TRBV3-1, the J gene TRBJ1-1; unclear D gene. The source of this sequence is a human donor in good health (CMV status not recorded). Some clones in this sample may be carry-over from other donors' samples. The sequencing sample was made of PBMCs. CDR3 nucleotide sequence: TGTGCCAGCAGGCATCCCGTGTCGGGAGCTTTCTTT. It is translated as CASRHPVSGAFF.